This TCR beta chain was obtained from a study of T cells after yellow fever vaccination. The wider study: SMART-Seq v4 Ultra Low Input prepared libraries from low-cell fractions.

The V and J ends lost 6 bases and 6 bases, in that order; junction bases with no gene match: 12. The CDR3 totals 16 residues. Germline-derived CDR1 and CDR2 are SGHAT and FQNNGV. The study made its TCR cDNA through 5'RACE template switching. That step introduced a universal primer site along with UMIs. TCRdb re-called the 5' RACE reads with MiXCR, one entry per CDR3 protein. The repertoire holds hundreds of thousands of distinct CDR3 sequences, with roughly an eighth as singletons. With respect to this clonotype: The antigen is not known.

Study findings and constraints: A small proportion of clonotypes was detected in both the CD4 and CD8 compartments. It was the secondary response that reached its peak faster, day 5 versus 15, but it was weaker.

The origin of this receptor is a man between 25 and 39 years old who received the YFV17D yellow fever vaccine. Here the sequenced sample was PBMCs, taken on the day of the yellow fever booster vaccination. The chain is built from TRBV11-2 and TRBJ2-7; 12 bases line up with TRBD1. CDR3 amino acids: CASRSGTGGERREQYF. The DNA for the CDR3 is TGTGCCAGCAGGTCCGGGACAGGGGGCGAAAGACGCGAGCAGTACTTC.